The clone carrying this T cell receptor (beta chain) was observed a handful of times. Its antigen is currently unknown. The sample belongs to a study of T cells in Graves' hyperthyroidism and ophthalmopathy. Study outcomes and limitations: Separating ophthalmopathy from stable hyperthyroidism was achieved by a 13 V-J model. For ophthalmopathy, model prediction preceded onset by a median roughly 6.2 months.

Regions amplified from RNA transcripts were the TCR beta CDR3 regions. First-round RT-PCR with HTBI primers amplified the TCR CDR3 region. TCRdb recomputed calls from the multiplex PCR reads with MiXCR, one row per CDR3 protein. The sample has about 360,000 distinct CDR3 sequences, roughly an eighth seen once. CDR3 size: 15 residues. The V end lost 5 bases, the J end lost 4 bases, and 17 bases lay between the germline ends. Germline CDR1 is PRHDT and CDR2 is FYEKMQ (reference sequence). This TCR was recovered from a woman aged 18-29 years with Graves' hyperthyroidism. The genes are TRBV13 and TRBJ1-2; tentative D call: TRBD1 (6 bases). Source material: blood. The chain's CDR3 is CASSGGGGAGYGYTF. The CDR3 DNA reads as TGTGCCAGCAGCGGCGGAGGGGGGGCGGGCTATGGCTACACCTTC.